A single TCR beta chain is shown here with its context. The data were obtained in a study of cytomegalovirus exposure and HLA in healthy donors. Germline V gene lookup returns CDR1 LNHDA and CDR2 SQIVND (reference sequence). This CDR3 has 15 residues. V lost 1 base and J lost 8; bases outside the gene matches: 8. The PCR had 60 Vbeta and 13 Jbeta primers. The protocol was immunoSEQ multiplex PCR, while the TCRdb copy is restricted to in-frame clones and leaves out a portion. The data hold roughly 170,000 clones, with approximately 80% observed a single time. Sequences were obtained from PBMCs. The J gene is TRBJ2-1, the V gene TRBV19, with 7 bases that match TRBD2. The sequence came from a woman aged 18-29 years in good health and CMV-seronegative. CDR3 sequence reads: CASSIGGRAIYEQFF. The DNA of the CDR3 is TGTGCCAGTAGTATAGGTGGGAGGGCCATTTATGAGCAGTTCTTC. The full variable domain, with the rest looked up from reference TRBV19 and TRBJ2-1, is DGGITQSPKYLFRKEGQNVTLSCEQNLNHDAMYWYRQDPGQGLRLIYYSQIVNDFQKGDIAEGYSVSREKKESFPLTVTSAQKNPTAFYLCASSIGGRAIYEQFFGPGTRLTVL.